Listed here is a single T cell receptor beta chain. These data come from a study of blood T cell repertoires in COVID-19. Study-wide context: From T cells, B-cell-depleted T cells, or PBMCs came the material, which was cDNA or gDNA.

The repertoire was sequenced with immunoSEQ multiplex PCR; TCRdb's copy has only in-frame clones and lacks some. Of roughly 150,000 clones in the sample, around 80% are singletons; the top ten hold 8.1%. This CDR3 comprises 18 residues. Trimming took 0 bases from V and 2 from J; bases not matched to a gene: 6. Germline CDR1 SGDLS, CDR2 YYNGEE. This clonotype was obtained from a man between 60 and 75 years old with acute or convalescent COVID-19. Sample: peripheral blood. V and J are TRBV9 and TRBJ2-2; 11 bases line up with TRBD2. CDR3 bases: TGTGCCAGCAGCGTAGGGGGAGGGACTAGCGGAAACACCGGGGAGCTGTTTTTT. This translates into CASSVGGGTSGNTGELFF.